One and the same sample provided the 2 T cell receptor beta chains below, sequenced in a study of T cells in Graves' hyperthyroidism and ophthalmopathy. Amplified TCR beta CDR3 regions derived from RNA transcripts. RT-PCR in the first round (using the HTBI primer set) targeted the TCR CDR3. TCRdb recomputed calls from the multiplex PCR reads with MiXCR, one row per CDR3 protein. The sample comprises 550,000 to 600,000 distinct CDR3 sequences, approximately 15% of which are singletons, and 18% rests with the top ten. Sample: blood. Receptors originate from a young woman with Graves' hyperthyroidism.

V usage is TRBV10-1 and J usage is TRBJ2-7; 7 bases align to TRBD1. The CDR3 extends over 13 amino acids. The germline gives CDR1 WNHNN, CDR2 SYGVQD (reference sequence). The CDR3 nucleotides are TGCGCTACTCACCGGGACAGCAAGGCCGAGCAGTACTTC. It is translated as CATHRDSKAEQYF.

The genes are TRBV10-3 and TRBJ2-1; 7 positions match TRBD1. The J segment lost 8 bases and the V segment lost 5 bases, leaving 3 bases of the junction unmatched. The CDR3 length is 12 residues. Germline lookup yields CDR1 ENHRY and CDR2 SYGVKD. Written as DNA, the CDR3 is TGTGCCATCAGTACAGGGGCCGATGAGCAGTTCTTC. Its translation: CAISTGADEQFF.